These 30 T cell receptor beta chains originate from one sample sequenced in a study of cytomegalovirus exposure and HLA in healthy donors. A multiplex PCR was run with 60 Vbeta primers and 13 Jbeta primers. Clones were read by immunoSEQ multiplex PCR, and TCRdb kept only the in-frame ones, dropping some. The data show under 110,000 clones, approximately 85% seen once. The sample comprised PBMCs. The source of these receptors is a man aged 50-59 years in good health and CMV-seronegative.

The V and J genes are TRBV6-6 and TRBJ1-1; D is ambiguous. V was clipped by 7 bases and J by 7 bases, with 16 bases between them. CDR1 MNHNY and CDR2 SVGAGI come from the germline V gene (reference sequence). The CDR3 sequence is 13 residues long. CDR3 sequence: CASKEPGRGEAFF. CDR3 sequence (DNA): TGTGCCAGCAAAGAGCCGGGGAGAGGTGAAGCTTTCTTT.

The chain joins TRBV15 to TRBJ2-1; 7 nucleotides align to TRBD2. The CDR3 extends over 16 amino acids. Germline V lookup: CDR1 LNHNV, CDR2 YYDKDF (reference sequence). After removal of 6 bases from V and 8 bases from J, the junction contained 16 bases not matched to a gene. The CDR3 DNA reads TGTGCCACCAGATCTTTTTCCGCGGGGGATGGGGATGAGCAGTTCTTC. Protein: CATRSFSAGDGDEQFF.

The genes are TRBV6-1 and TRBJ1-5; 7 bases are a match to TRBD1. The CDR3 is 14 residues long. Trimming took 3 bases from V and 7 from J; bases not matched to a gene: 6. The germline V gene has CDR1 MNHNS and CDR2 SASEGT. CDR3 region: CASSDSQGVQPQHF. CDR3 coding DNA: TGTGCCAGCAGTGATAGTCAGGGGGTGCAGCCCCAGCATTTT.

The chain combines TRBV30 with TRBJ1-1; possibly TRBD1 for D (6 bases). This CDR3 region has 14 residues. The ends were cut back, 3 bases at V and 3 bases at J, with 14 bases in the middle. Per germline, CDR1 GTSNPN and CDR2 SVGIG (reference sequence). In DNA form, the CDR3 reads TGTGCCTGGAGAGTAGGGGGAAGGGACACTGAAGCTTTCTTT. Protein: CAWRVGGRDTEAFF.

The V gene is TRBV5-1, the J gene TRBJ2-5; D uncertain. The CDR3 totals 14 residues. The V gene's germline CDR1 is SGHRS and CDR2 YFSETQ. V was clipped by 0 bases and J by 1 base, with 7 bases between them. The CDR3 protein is CASSLVGSQETQYF. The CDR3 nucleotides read TGCGCCAGCAGCTTGGTTGGCAGCCAAGAGACCCAGTACTTC.

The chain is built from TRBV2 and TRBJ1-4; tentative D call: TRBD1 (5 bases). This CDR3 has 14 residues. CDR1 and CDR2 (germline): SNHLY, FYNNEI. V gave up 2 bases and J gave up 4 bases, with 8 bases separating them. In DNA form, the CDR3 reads TGTGCCAGCAGTGAACGGCAGGGTAATGAAAAACTGTTTTTT. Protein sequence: CASSERQGNEKLFF.

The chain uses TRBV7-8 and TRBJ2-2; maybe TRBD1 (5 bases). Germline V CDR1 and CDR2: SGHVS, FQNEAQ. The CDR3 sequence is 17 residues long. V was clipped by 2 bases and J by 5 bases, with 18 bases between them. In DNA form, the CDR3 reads TGTGCCAGCAGCTTATGGCAGGGTTTACCTCTGACCGGGGAGCTGTTTTTT. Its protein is CASSLWQGLPLTGELFF.

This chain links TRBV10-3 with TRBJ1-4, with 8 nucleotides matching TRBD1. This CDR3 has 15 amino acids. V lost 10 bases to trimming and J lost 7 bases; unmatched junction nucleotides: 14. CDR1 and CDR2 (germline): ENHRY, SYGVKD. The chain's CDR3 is CATRDDRGGGEKLFF. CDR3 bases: TGTGCCACCCGCGATGACAGGGGTGGAGGTGAAAAACTGTTTTTT.

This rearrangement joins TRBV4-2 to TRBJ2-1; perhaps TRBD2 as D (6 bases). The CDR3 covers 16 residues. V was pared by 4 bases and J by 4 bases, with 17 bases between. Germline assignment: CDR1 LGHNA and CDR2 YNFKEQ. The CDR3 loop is CASSRGTSREYNEQFF. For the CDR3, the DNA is TGTGCCAGCAGCCGCGGAACGAGCCGGGAGTACAATGAGCAGTTCTTC.

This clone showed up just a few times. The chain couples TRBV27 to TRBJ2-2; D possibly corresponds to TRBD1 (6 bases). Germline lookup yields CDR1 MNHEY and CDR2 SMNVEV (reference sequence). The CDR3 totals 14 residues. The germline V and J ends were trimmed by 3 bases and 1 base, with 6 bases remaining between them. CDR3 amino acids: CASSLTGNTGELFF. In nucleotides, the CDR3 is TGTGCCAGCAGTTTGACAGGGAACACCGGGGAGCTGTTTTTT.

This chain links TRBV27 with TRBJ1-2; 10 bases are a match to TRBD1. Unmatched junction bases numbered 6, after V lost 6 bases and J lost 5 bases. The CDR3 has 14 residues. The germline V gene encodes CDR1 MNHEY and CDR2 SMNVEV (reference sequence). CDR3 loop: CASSWTGGTYGYTF. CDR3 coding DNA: TGTGCCAGCAGCTGGACAGGGGGTACATATGGCTACACCTTC.

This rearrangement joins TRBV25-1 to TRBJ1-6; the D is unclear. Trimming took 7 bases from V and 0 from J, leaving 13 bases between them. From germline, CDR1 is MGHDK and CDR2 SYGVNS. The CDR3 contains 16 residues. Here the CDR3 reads CASTPAASSYNSPLHF. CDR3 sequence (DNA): TGTGCCAGCACGCCGGCAGCGAGCTCCTATAATTCACCCCTCCACTTT.

The CDR3 bases are TGTGCCAGCAGCGCAAGGCAGGGGCGCACTAATGAGCAGTTCTTC. It codes for CASSARQGRTNEQFF. The chain uses TRBV7-2 and TRBJ2-1, with D possibly matching TRBD1 (6 bases). Germline assignment: CDR1 SGHTA and CDR2 FQGNSA. V was trimmed by 5 bases and J by 7 bases, leaving 18 bases between them. The CDR3 totals 15 residues.

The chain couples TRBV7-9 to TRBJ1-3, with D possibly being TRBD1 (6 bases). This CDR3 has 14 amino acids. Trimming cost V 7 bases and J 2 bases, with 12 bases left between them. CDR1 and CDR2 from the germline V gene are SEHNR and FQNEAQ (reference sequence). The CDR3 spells CASTLGGPGNTIYF. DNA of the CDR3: TGTGCCAGCACCCTCGGGGGGCCTGGAAACACCATATATTTT. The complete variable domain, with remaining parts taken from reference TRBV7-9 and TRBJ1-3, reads DTGVSQNPRHKITKRGQNVTFRCDPISEHNRLYWYRQTLGQGPEFLTYFQNEAQLEKSRLLSDRFSAERPKGSFSTLEIQRTEQGDSAMYLCASTLGGPGNTIYFGEGSWLTVV.

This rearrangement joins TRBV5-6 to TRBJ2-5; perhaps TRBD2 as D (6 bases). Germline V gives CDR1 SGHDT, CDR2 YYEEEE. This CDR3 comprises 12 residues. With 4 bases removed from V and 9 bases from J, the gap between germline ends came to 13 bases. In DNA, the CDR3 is TGTGCCAGCAGCCCCCACGGAGGGGCCCAGTACTTC. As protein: CASSPHGGAQYF.

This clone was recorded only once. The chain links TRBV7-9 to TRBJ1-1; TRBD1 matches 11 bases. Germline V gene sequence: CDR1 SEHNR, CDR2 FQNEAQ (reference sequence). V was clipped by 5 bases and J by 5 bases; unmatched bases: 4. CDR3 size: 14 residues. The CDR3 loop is CASSLDRGLTEAFF. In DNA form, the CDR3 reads TGTGCCAGCAGCCTGGACAGGGGGCTTACTGAAGCTTTCTTT.

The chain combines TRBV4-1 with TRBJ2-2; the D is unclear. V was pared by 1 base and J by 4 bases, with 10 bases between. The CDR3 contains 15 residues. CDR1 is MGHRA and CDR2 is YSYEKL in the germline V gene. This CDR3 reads CASSQGIRGTGELFF. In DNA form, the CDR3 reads TGCGCCAGCAGCCAAGGCATACGAGGCACCGGGGAGCTGTTTTTT.

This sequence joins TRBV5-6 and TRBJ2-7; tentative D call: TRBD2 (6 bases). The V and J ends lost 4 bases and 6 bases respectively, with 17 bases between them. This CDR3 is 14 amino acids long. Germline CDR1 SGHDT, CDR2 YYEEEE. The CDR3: CASSPRGSVGEQYF. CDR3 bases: TGTGCCAGCAGCCCCCGGGGGAGTGTGGGCGAGCAGTACTTC.

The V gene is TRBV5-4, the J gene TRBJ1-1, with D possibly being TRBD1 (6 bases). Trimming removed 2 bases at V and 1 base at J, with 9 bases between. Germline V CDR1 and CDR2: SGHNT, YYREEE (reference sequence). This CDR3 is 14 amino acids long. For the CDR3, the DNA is TGTGCCAGCAGCTTATGGGGGCCGAACACTGAAGCTTTCTTT. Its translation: CASSLWGPNTEAFF.

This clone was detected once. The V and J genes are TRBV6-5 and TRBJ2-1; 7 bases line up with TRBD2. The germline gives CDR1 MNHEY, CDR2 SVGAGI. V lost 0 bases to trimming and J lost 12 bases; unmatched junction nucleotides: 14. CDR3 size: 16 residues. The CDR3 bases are TGTGCCAGCAGTTACTCCTACGGTACGCTAGGGGAGGGGCAGTTCTTC. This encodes CASSYSYGTLGEGQFF.

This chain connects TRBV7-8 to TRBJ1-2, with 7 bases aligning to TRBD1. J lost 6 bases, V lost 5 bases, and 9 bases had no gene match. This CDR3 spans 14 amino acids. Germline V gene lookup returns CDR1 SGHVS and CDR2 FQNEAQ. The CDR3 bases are TGTGCCAGCAGCCCTGACAGGGCGCGGGATGGCTACACCTTC. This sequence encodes CASSPDRARDGYTF.

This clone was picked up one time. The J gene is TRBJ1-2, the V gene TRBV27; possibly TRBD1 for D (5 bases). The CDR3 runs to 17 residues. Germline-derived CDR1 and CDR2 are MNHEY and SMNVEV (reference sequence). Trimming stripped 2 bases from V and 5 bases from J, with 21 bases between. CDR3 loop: CASSLGNGDGRPYGYTF. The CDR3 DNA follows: TGTGCCAGCAGTTTAGGGAACGGGGACGGGAGACCTTATGGCTACACCTTC.

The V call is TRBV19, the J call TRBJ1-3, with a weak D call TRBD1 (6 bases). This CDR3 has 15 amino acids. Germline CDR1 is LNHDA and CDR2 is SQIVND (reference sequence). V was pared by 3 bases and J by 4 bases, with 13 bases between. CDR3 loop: CASSISWGPGNTIYF. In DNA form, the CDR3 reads TGTGCCAGTAGTATTTCGTGGGGGCCCGGAAACACCATATATTTT.

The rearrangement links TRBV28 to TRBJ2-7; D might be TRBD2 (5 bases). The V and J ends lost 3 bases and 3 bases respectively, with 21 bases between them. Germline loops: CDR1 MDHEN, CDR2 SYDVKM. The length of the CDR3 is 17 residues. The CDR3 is CASSLSRVFSGNYEQYV. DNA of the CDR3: TGTGCCAGCAGTTTGAGTAGGGTCTTTTCGGGGAACTACGAGCAGTACGTC.

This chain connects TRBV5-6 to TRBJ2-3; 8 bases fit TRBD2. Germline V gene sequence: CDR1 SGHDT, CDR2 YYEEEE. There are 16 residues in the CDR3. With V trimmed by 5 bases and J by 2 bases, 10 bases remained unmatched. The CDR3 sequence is CASSTTRGAYTDTQYF. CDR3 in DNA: TGTGCCAGCAGTACGACGCGGGGGGCCTACACAGATACGCAGTATTTT.

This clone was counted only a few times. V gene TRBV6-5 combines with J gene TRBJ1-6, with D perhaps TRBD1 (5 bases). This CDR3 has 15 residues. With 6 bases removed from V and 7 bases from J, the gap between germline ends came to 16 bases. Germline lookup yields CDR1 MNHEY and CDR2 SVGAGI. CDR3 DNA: TGTGCCAGCAGGCGTAAAGCAGGGTCCAATTCACCCCTCCACTTT. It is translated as CASRRKAGSNSPLHF.

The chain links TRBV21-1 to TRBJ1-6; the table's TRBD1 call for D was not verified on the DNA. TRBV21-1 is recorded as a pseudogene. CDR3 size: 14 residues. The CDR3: CASNRENPSSALHF. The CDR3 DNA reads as TGTGCCAGCAACAGGGAAAACCCCTCCTCGGCCCTCCACTTT.

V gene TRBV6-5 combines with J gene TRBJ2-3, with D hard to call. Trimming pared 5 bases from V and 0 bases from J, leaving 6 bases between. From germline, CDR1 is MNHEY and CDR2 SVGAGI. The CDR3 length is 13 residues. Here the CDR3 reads CASSGPSTDTQYF. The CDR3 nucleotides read TGTGCCAGCAGTGGCCCTAGCACAGATACGCAGTATTTT.

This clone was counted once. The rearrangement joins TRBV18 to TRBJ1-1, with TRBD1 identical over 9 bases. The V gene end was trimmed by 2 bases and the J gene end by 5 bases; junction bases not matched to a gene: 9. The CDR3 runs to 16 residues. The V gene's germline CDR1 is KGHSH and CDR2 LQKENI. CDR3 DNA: TGTGCCAGCTCACCAGAAGGACAGGGGACCGGAACTGAAGCTTTCTTT. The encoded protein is CASSPEGQGTGTEAFF.

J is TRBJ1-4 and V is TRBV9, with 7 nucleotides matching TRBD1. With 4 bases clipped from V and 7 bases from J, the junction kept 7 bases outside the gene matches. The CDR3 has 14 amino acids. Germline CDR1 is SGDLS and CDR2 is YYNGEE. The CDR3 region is CASSPRTGSEKLFF. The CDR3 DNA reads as TGTGCCAGCAGCCCACGGACAGGAAGTGAAAAACTGTTTTTT.